The subject of this entry is one T cell receptor (beta chain). What antigen it recognizes has not been identified. No much larger clonotype is one base removed from it; base qualities were not supplied. Inclusive of the bounding cysteine and phenylalanine, the CDR3 is 15 residues long. The only DNA kept is the CDR3, 45 bases in frame from the first base. The germline V gene encodes CDR1 LGHNA and CDR2 YNFKEQ. For this chain, trimming is 3 bases at the V end and 5 bases at the J end, and the number of junction bases without a gene match is 8. Libraries were prepared through the immunoSEQ multiplex PCR assay. RNA was extracted from all samples and reverse transcribed into cDNA as template for TCR sequencing. First-strand cDNA was synthesized using SuperScript III with a 2:1 mix of oligo-dT and random hexamers. Amplification bias was assessed with a synthetic immune receptor repertoire, and residual bias was removed computationally. As for the authors' bioinformatics: Raw reads were preprocessed to remove errors, and CDR3 was defined according to IMGT conventions as the region from the conserved cysteine to phenylalanine. Clonality was calculated as 1 minus Shannon entropy normalized by log2 of the number of productive unique TCRs. CD4 or CD8 identity of scalp clones was inferred by cross-referencing scalp TCRbeta sequences with sorted blood CD4 and CD8 repertoires. TCRdb retrieved this table from immuneACCESS and kept in-frame rearrangements only. Not all clones are present; in checked studies, unresolved V genes account for under half, and no reason is known for the remainder. Clone size and the V and J calls come from that table; the DNA yielded D and trimming. The sample table holds about 97,000 clones, of which 41% were seen once. Jointly, the top ten make up about 1.5% of the sample.

Peripheral blood and lesional scalp punch biopsies were obtained from patients with alopecia areata. After PBMCs were isolated by density centrifugation and stained for CD3, CD4 and CD8, a FACSAria was used to sort CD4+ and CD8+ T cells. The data belong to a study of CD8+ T cells in alopecia areata (dated by TCRdb to the late 2010s). Broadly, across the study: The treated patients, all with moderate-to-severe alopecia areata, were enrolled in an open-label pilot trial of oral tofacitinib given at 5 to 10 mg twice daily. Scalp clonality was compared across normal scalp (n=4), patchy alopecia areata scalp (n=8), and alopecia totalis/universalis scalp (n=8). Tofacitinib was given for 6 to 18 months, followed by 6 months of follow-up off drug to assess delayed response and recurrence. TCRbeta CDR3 regions were amplified by immunoSEQ multiplex PCR with 35 Vbeta forward and 13 Jbeta reverse primers. Biopsies were taken from tofacitinib-treated patients at baseline and again at 4 and 24 weeks into treatment, and several of those patients also had a later scalp biopsy. To study T cell clonal expansion in alopecia areata, the researchers applied high-throughput TCRbeta sequencing to both the C3H/HeJ mouse model and human patients. RNA was extracted with the PAXgene miRNA kit for fixed scalp, the miRNeasy kit for PBMCs, and the RNeasy kit for mouse skin. In humans, TCRbeta sequencing was performed on scalp tissue and on sorted CD4+ and CD8+ peripheral blood T cells from healthy controls and from patients with patchy or totalis/universalis alopecia areata. Overall study results and their limits: Compared with normal scalp, lesional scalp had higher clonality and more expanded CD8+ clones, particularly in alopecia totalis/universalis, a pattern that suggests antigenic drive. TCR sequences shared between patients were less clear than in mice, possibly partly because of HLA diversity in the patient population. Unlike mouse skin, which is dominated by gammadelta T cells, normal human skin has resident alphabeta T cells that are also sequenced, and this complicates analysis of the scalp TCR repertoire.

Sequencing used CD4+ T cells sorted from blood. The sequence derives from a human donor with alopecia areata. Recombination connected TRBV4-2 to TRBJ2-3; 7 junctional bases match TRBD2. The DNA sequence is as follows: TGTGCCAGCAGCCAGCGGGAGCCATTTCTAGATACGCAGTATTTT. Its amino acids are CASSQREPFLDTQYF.